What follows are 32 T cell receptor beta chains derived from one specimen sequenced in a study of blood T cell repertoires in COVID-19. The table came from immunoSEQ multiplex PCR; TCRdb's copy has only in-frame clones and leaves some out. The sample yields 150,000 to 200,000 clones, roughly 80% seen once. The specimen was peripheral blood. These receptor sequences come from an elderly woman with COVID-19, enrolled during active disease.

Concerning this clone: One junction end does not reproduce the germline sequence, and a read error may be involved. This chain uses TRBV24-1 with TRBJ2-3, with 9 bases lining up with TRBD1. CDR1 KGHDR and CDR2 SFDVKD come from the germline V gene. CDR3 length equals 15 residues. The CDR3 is CATRAGTGGTDTQYF. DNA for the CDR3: TGTGCCACCAGAGCCGGAACAGGGGGCACGGATACGCAGTATTTT.

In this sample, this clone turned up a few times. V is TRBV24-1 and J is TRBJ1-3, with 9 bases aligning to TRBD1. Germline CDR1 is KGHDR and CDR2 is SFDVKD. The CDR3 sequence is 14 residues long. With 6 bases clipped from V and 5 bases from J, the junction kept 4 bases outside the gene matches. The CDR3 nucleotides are TGTGCCACCAGTCCCGGGACAGGGCGAAACACCATATATTTT. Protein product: CATSPGTGRNTIYF.

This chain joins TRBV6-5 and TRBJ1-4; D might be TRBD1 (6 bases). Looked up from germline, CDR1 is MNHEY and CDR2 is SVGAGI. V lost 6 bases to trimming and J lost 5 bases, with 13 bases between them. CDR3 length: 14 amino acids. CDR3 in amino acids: CASSEDSWNEKLFF. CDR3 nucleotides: TGTGCCAGCAGCGAGGACAGCTGGAATGAAAAACTGTTTTTT.

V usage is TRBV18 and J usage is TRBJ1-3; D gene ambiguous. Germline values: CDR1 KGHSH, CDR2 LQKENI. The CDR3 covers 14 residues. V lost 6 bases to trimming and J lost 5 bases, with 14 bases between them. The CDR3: CASSRETHRNTIYF. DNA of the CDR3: TGTGCCAGCTCCCGGGAAACCCATAGAAACACCATATATTTT.

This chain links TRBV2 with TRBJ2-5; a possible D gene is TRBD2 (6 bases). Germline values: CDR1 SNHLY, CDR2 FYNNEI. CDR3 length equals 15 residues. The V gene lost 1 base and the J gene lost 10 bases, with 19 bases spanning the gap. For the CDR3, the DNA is TGTGCCAGCAGTGAAGGTATTAGCGGCTTTGGGGACCAGTACTTC. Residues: CASSEGISGFGDQYF.

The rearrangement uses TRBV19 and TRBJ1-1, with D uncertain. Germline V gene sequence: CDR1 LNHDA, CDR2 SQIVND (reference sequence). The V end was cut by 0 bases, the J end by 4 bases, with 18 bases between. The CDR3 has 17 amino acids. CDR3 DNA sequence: TGTGCCAGTAGTATAGATCGGATAACGGGTTTTTCCACTGAAGCTTTCTTT. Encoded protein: CASSIDRITGFSTEAFF.

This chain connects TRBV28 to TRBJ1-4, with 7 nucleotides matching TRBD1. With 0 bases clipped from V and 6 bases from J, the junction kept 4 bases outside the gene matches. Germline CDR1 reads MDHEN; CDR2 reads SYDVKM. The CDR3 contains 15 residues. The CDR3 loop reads CASSLWDRRDEKLFF. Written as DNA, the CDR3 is TGTGCCAGCAGTTTATGGGACAGGCGAGATGAAAAACTGTTTTTT.

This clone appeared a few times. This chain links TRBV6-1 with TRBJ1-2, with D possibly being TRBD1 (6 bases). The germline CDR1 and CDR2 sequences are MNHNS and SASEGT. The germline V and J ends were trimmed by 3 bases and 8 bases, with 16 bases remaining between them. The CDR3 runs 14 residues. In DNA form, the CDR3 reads TGTGCCAGCAGTGAGACAGGTATGGAAGGAGGCTACACCTTC. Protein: CASSETGMEGGYTF.

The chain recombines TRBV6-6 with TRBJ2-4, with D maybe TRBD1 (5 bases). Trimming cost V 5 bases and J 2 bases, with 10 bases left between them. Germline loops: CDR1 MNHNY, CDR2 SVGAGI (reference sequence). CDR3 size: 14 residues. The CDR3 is CASSGQGTKNIQYF. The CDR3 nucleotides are TGTGCCAGCAGTGGGCAGGGAACCAAAAACATTCAGTACTTC.

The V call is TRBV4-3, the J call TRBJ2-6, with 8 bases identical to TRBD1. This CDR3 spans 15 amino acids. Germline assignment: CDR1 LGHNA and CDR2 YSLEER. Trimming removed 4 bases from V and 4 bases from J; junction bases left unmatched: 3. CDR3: CASSRRQGGANVLTF. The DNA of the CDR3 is TGCGCCAGCAGCCGCCGACAGGGGGGGGCCAACGTCCTGACTTTC.

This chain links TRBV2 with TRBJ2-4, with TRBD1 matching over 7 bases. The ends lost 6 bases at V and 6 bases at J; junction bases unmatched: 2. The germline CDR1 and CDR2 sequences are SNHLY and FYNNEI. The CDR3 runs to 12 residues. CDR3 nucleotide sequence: TGTGCCAGCAGGAGACAGGGAAACATTCAGTACTTC. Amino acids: CASRRQGNIQYF.

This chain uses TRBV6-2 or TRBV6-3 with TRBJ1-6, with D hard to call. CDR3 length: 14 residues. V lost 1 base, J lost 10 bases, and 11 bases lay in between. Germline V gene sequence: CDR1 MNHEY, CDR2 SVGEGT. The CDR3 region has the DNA TGTGCCAGCAGTTACTACAGTCTTGGGTCACCCCTCCACTTT. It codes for CASSYYSLGSPLHF.

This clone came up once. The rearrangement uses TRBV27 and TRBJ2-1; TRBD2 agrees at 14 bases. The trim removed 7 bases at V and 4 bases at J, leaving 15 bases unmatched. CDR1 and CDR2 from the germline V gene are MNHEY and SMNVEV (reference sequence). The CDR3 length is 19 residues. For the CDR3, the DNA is TGTGCCAGCAAACCGGCCGGGACTAGCGGGAGTAAGAAGTACAATGAGCAGTTCTTC. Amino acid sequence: CASKPAGTSGSKKYNEQFF.

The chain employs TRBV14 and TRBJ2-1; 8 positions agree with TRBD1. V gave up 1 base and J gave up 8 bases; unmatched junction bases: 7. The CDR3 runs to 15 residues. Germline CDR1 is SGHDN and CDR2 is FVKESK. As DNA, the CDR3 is TGTGCCAGCAGCCAAGGGCAGGGGGCGTTCCATGAGCAGTTCTTC. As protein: CASSQGQGAFHEQFF.

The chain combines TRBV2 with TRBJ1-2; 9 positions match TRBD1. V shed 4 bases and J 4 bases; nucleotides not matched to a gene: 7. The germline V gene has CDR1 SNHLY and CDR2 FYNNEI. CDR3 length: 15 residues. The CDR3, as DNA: TGTGCCAGCAGTGCACGGACAGGGGATATCTATGGCTACACCTTC. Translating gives CASSARTGDIYGYTF. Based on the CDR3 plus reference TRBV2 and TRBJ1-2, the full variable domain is EPEVTQTPSHQVTQMGQEVILRCVPISNHLYFYWYRQILGQKVEFLVSFYNNEISEKSEIFDDQFSVERPDGSNFTLKIRSTKLEDSAMYFCASSARTGDIYGYTFGSGTRLTVV.

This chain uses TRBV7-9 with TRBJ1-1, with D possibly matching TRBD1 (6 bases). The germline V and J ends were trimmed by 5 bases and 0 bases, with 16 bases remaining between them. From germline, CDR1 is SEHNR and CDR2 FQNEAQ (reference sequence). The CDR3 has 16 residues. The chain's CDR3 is CASSVFQGILNTEAFF. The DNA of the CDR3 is TGTGCCAGCAGCGTATTCCAGGGGATTTTGAACACTGAAGCTTTCTTT. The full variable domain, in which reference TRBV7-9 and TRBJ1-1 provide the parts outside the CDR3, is DTGVSQNPRHKITKRGQNVTFRCDPISEHNRLYWYRQTLGQGPEFLTYFQNEAQLEKSRLLSDRFSAERPKGSFSTLEIQRTEQGDSAMYLCASSVFQGILNTEAFFGQGTRLTVV.

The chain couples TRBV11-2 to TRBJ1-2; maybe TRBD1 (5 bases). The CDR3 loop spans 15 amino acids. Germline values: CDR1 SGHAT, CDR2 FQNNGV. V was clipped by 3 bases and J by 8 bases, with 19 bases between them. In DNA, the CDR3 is TGTGCCAGCAGCTTCGCCCTTATGCAGGGTGAGGGCTACACCTTC. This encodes CASSFALMQGEGYTF.

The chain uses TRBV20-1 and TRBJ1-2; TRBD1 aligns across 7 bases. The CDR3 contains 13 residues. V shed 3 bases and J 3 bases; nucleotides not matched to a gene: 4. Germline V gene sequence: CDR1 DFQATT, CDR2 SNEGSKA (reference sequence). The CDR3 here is CSASGGQYYGYTF. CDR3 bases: TGCAGTGCTAGTGGGGGACAGTACTATGGCTACACCTTC.

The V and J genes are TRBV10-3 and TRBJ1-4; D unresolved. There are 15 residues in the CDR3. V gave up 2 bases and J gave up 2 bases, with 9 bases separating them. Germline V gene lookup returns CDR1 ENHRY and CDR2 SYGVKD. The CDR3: CAISEQIGTNEKLFF. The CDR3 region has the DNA TGTGCCATCAGTGAGCAGATCGGGACTAATGAAAAACTGTTTTTT.

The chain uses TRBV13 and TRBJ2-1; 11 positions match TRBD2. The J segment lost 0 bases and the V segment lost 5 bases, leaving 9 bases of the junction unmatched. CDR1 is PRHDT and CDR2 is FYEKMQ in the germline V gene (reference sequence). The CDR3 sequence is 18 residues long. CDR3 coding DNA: TGTGCCAGCAGCATCAACGGACTAGCGGGCGTCTCCTACAATGAGCAGTTCTTC. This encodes CASSINGLAGVSYNEQFF. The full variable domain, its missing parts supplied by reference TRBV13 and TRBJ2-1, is AAGVIQSPRHLIKEKRETATLKCYPIPRHDTVYWYQQGPGQDPQFLISFYEKMQSDKGSIPDRFSAQQFSDYHSELNMSSLELGDSALYFCASSINGLAGVSYNEQFFGPGTRLTVL.

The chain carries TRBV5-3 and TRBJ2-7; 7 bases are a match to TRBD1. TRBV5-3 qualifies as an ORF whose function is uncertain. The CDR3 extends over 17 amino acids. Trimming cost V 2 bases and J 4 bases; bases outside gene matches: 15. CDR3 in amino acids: CARSLYYRGCRGYEQYF. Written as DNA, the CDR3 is TGTGCCAGAAGCTTATATTACAGGGGATGTAGGGGATACGAGCAGTACTTC.

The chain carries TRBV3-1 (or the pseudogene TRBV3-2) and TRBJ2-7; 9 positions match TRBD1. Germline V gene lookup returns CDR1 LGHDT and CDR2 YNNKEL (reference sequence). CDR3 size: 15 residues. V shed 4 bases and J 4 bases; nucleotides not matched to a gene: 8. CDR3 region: CASSLTGTGPYEQYF. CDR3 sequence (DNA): TGTGCCAGCAGCCTCACCGGGACAGGGCCGTACGAGCAGTACTTC.

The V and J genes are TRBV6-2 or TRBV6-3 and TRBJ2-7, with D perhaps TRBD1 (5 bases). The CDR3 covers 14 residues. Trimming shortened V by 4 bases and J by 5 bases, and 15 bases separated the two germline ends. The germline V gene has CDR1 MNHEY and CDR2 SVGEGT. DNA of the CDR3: TGTGCCAGCAGTTTAGATGGGGCACCTAACGAGCAGTACTTC. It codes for CASSLDGAPNEQYF.

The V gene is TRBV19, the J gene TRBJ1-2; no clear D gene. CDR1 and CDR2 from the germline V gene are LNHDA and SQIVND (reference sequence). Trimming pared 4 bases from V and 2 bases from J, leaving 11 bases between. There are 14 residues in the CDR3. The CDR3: CASSTQVGNYGYTF. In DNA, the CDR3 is TGTGCCAGTAGTACTCAGGTCGGAAACTATGGCTACACCTTC.

This CDR3 reads CASCPGGYQPQHF. The CDR3 DNA follows: TGTGCCAGCTGCCCGGGTGGGTATCAGCCCCAGCATTTT. This chain links TRBV28 with TRBJ1-5, with unresolved D. Germline lookup yields CDR1 MDHEN and CDR2 SYDVKM. Deletions cut 8 bases from V and 5 bases from J, with 13 bases between. The CDR3 is 13 residues long.

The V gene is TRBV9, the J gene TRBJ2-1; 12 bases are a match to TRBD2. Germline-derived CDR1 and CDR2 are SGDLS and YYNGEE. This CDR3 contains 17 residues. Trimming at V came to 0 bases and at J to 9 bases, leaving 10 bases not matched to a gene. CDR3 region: CASSVDSSSGGAVEQFF. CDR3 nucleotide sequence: TGTGCCAGCAGCGTAGACTCCTCTAGCGGGGGGGCCGTTGAGCAGTTCTTC.

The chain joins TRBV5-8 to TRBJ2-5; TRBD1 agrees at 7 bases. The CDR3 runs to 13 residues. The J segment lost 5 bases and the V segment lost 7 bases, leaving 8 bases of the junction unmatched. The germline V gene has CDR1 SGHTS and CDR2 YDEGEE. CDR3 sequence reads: CASVEDRWETQYF. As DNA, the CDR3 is TGTGCCAGCGTGGAGGACAGGTGGGAGACCCAGTACTTC.

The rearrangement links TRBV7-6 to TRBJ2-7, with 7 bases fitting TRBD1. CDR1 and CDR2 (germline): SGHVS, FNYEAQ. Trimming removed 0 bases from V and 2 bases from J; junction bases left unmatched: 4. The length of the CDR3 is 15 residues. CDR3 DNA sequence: TGTGCCAGCAGCTTAGCGTCAGGGGGTCCCTACGAGCAGTACTTC. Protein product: CASSLASGGPYEQYF. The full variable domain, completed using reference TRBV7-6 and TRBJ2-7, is GAGVSQSPRYKVTKRGQDVALRCDPISGHVSLYWYRQALGQGPEFLTYFNYEAQQDKSGLPNDRFSAERPEGSISTLTIQRTEQRDSAMYRCASSLASGGPYEQYFGPGTRLTVT.

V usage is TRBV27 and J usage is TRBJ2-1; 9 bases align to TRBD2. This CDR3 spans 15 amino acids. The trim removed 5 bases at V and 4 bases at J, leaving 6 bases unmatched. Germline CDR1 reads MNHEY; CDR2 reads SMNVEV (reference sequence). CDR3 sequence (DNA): TGTGCCAGCAGTCCCGGGACTAGCAGTTACAATGAGCAGTTCTTC. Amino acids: CASSPGTSSYNEQFF.

The CDR3 sequence is CASSQLRDSLRTQYF. In DNA form, the CDR3 reads TGTGCCAGCAGCCAACTCCGGGACAGCCTCCGGACCCAGTACTTC. This rearrangement joins TRBV14 to TRBJ2-5; 7 nucleotides agree with TRBD1. Germline loops: CDR1 SGHDN, CDR2 FVKESK. The CDR3 contains 15 residues. V lost 2 bases, J lost 7 bases, and 10 bases stayed unmatched.

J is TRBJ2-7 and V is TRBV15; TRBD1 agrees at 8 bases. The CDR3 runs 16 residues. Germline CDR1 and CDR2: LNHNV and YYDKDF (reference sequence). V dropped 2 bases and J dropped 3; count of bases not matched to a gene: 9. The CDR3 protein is CATSRSTTGVDYEQYF. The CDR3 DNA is TGTGCCACCAGCAGATCGACGACAGGGGTGGACTACGAGCAGTACTTC.

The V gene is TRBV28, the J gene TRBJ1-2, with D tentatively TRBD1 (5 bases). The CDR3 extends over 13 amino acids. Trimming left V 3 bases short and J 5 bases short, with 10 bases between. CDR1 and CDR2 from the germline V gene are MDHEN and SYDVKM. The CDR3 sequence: CASSFGGLYGYTF. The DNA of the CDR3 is TGTGCCAGCAGTTTCGGGGGTTTATATGGCTACACCTTC.